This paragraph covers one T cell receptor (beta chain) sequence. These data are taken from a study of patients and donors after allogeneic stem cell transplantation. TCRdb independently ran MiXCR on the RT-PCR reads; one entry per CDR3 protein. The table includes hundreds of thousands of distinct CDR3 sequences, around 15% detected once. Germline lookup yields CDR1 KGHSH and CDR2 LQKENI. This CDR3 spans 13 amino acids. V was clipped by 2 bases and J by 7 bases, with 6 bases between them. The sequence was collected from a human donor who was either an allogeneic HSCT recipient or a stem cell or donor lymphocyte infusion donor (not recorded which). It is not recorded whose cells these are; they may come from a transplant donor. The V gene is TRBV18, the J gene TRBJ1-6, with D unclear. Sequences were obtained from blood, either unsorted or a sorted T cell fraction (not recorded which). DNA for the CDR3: TGTGCCAGCTCACCATTCGACAATTCACCCCTCCACTTT. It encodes CASSPFDNSPLHF.